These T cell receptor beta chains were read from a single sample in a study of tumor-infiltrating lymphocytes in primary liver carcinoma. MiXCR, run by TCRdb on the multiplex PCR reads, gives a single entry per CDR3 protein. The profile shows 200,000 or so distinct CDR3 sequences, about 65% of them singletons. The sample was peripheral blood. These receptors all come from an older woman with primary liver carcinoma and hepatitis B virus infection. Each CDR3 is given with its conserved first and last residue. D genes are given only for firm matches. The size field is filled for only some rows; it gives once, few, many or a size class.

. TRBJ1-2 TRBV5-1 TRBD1 CASSLEGDSNYGYTF TGCGCCAGCAGCTTGGAGGGGGACAGCAACTATGGCTACACCTTC
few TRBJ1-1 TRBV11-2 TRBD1 CASSSHRGFTEAFF TGTGCCAGCAGCTCCCACAGGGGGTTTACTGAAGCTTTCTTT
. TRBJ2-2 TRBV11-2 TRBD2 CACSSLAGDGELFF TGTGCCTGCAGCTCCCTAGCGGGAGACGGGGAGCTGTTTTTT
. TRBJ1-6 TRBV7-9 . CASSGGNSGNSPLHF TGTGCCAGCAGCGGGGGGAACTCAGGGAATTCACCCCTCCACTTT
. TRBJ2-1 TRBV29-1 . CSVDVAGLYNEQFF TGCAGCGTTGATGTCGCGGGCCTCTACAATGAGCAGTTCTTC
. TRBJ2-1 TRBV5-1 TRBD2 CASSTALLTSGYNEQFF TGCGCCAGCAGCACCGCCTTACTGACTAGCGGGTACAATGAGCAGTTCTTC
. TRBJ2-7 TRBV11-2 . CTSNLGGTLYEQYF TGTACTAGCAATCTCGGCGGGACCCTCTACGAGCAGTACTTC
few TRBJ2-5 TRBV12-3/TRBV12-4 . CASKGGQETHYF TGTGCCAGCAAAGGTGGCCAAGAGACCCACTACTTC
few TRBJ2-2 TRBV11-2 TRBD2 CVSSRREGSGELFF TGTGTCAGCAGCAGGCGGGAGGGGTCAGGGGAGCTGTTTTTT
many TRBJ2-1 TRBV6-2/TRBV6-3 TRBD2 CASLSPRTSHEQFF TGTGCCAGCCTCAGCCCGCGGACTAGTCATGAGCAGTTCTTC
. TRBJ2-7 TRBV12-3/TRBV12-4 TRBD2 CASSLGLAGGKLFEHYF TGTGCCAGCAGTTTAGGACTAGCGGGGGGCAAGTTGTTCGAGCACTACTTC
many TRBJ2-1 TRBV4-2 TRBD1 CASSQSDREVQFF TGTGCCAGCAGCCAATCCGACAGGGAAGTTCAGTTCTTC
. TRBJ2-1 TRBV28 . CASSWLYEQFF TGTGCCAGCAGTTGGTTGTATGAGCAGTTCTTC
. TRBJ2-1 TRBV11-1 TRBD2 CFSTGPHIAGNEQFF TGTTTCAGCACGGGCCCCCATATAGCGGGAAATGAGCAGTTCTTC
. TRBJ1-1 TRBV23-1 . CASSPTRNRVVNTEAFF TGCGCCAGCAGCCCCACCCGGAACAGGGTGGTGAACACTGAAGCTTTCTTT
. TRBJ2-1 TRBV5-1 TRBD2 CASSLDGEGTLDEQFF TGCGCCAGCAGTTTGGATGGGGAGGGCACTTTGGATGAGCAGTTCTTC
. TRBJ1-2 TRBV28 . CASSADRNHGYTF TGTGCCAGCAGTGCTGACCGAAACCATGGCTACACCTTC
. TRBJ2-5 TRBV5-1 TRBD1 CASSLGQGARPETRYF TGCGCCAGCAGCTTGGGACAGGGGGCGAGGCCAGAGACCCGGTACTTC
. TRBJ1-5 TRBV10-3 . CAISKTGPNQPQHF TGTGCCATCAGCAAAACAGGGCCTAATCAGCCCCAGCATTTT
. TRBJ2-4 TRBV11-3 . CASSYLVAKNIEYF TGTGCCAGCAGCTATCTGGTAGCCAAAAACATTGAGTACTTC
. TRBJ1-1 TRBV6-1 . CASTTETGTGAFF TGTGCCAGCACCACTGAGACGGGCACTGGAGCTTTCTTT